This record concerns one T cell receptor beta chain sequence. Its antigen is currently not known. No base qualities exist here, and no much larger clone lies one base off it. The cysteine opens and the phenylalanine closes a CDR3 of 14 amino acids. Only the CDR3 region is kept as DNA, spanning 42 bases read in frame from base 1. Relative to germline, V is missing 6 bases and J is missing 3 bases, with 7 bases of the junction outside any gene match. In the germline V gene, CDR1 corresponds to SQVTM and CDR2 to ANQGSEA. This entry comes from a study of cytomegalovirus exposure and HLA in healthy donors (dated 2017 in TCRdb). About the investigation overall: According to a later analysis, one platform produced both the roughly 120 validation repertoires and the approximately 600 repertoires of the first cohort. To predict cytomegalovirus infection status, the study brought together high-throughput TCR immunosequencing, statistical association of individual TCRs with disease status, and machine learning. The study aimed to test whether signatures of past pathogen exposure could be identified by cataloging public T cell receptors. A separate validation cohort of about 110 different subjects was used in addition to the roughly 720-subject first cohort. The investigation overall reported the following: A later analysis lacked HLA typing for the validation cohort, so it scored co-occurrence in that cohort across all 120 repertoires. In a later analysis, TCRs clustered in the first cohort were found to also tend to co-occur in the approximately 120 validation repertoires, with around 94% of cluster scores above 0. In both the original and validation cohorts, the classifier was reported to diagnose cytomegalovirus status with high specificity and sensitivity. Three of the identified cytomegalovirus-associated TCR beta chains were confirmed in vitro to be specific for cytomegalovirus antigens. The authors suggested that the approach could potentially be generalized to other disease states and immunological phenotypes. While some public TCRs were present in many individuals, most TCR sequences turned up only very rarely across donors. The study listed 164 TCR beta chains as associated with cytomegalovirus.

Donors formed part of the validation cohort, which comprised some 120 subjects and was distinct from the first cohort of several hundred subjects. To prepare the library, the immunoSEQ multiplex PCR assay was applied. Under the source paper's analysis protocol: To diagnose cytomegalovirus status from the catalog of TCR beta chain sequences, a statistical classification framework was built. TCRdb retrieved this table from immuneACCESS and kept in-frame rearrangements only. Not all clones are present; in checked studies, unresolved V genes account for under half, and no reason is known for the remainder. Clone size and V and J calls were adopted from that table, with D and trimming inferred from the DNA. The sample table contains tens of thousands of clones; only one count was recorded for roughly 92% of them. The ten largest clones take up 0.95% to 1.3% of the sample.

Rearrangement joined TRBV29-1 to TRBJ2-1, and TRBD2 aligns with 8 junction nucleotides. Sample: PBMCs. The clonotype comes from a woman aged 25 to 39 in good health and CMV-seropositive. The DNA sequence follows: TGCAGCGTAAGTAGCGCGGGAGGCTACAATGAGCAGTTCTTC. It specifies CSVSSAGGYNEQFF.